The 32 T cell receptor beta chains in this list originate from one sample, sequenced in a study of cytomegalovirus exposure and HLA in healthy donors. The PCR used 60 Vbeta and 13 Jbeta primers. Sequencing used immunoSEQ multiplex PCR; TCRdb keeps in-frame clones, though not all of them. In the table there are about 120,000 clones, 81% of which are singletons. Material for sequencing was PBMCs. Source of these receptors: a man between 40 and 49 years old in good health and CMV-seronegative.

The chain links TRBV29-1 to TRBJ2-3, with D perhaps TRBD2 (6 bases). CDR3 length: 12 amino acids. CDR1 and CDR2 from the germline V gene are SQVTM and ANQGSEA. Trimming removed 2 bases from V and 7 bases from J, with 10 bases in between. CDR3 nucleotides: TGCAGCGTTGAAATTGGGGGGTATACGCAGTATTTT. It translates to CSVEIGGYTQYF.

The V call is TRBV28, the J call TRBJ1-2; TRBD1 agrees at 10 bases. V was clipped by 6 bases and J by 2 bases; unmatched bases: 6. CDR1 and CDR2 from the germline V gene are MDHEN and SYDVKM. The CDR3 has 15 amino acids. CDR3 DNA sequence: TGTGCCAGCAGCGAAACGGGACAGGGGAACTATGGCTACACCTTC. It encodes CASSETGQGNYGYTF.

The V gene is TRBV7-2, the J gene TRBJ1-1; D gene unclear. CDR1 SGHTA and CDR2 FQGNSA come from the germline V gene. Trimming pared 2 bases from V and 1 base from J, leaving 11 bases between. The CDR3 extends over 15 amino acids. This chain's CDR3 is CASSLNPRSNTEAFF. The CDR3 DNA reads TGTGCCAGCAGCTTAAATCCCAGGTCGAACACTGAAGCTTTCTTT.

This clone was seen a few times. The chain's CDR3 is CASRHGQFRGDDTQYF. The DNA for the CDR3 is TGCGCCAGCAGGCACGGACAGTTCAGGGGGGACGATACGCAGTATTTT. The chain joins TRBV5-1 to TRBJ2-3, with a tentative D call TRBD1 (7 bases). Germline CDR1 SGHRS, CDR2 YFSETQ. The V and J ends lost 5 bases and 6 bases respectively, with 22 bases between them. There are 16 residues in the CDR3. The whole variable domain, filled in from reference TRBV5-1 and TRBJ2-3, reads KAGVTQTPRYLIKTRGQQVTLSCSPISGHRSVSWYQQTPGQGLQFLFEYFSETQRNKGNFPGRFSGRQFSNSRSEMNVSTLELGDSALYLCASRHGQFRGDDTQYFGPGTRLTVL.

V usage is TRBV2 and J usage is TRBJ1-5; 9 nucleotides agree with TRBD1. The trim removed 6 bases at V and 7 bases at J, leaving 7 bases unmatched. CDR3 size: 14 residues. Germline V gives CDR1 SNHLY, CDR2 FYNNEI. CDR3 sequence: CASRTGTGKQPQHF. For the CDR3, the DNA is TGTGCCAGCAGGACTGGGACAGGGAAACAGCCCCAGCATTTT.

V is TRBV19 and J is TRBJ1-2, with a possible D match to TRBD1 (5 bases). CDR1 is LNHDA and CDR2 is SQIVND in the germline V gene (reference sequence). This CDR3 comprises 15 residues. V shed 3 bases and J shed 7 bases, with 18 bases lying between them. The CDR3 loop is CASSISPQGIAGYTF. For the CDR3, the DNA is TGTGCCAGTAGTATCTCGCCTCAGGGTATTGCTGGCTACACCTTC.

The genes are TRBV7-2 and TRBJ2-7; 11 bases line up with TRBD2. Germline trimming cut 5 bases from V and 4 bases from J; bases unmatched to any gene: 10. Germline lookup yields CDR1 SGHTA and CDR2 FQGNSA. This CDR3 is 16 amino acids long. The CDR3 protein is CASSPITSGRLYEQYF. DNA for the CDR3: TGTGCCAGCAGCCCGATTACTAGCGGGAGATTGTACGAGCAGTACTTC.

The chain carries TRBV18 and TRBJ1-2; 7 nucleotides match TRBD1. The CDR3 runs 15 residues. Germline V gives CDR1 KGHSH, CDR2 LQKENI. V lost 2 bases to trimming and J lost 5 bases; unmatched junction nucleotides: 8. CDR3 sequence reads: CASSPGTAFKYGYTF. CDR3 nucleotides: TGTGCCAGCTCACCAGGGACAGCCTTTAAATATGGCTACACCTTC. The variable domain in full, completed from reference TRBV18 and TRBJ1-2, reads NAGVMQNPRHLVRRRGQEARLRCSPMKGHSHVYWYRQLPEEGLKFMVYLQKENIIDESGMPKERFSAEFPKEGPSILRIQQVVRGDSAAYFCASSPGTAFKYGYTFGSGTRLTVV.

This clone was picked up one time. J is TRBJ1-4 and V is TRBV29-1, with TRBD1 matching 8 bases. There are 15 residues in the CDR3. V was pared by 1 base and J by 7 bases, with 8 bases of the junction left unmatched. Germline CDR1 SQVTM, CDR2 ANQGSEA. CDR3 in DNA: TGCAGCGTTGAAGCCCTGACAGGGGTGGGTGAAAAACTGTTTTTT. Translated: CSVEALTGVGEKLFF. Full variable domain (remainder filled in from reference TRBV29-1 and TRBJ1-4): SAVISQKPSRDICQRGTSLTIQCQVDSQVTMMFWYRQQPGQSLTLIATANQGSEATYESGFVIDKFPISRPNLTFSTLTVSNMSPEDSSIYLCSVEALTGVGEKLFFGSGTQLSVL.

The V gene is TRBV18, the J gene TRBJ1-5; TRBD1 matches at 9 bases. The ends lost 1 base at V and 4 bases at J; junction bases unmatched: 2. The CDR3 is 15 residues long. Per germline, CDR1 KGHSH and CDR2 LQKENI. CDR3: CASSPLGQGNQPQHF. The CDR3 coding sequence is TGTGCCAGCTCACCACTGGGACAGGGAAATCAGCCCCAGCATTTT.

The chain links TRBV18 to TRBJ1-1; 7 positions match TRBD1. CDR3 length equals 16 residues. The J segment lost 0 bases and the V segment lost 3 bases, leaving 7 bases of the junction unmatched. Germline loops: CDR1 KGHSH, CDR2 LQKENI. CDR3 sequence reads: CASSPQTGLMNTEAFF. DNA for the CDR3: TGTGCCAGCTCACCTCAGACAGGGCTTATGAACACTGAAGCTTTCTTT. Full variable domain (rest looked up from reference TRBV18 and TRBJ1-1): NAGVMQNPRHLVRRRGQEARLRCSPMKGHSHVYWYRQLPEEGLKFMVYLQKENIIDESGMPKERFSAEFPKEGPSILRIQQVVRGDSAAYFCASSPQTGLMNTEAFFGQGTRLTVV.

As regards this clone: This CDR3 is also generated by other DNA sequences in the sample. The CDR3 nucleotides are TGTGCCAGTAGTATCGGGGGGGGGAGCTCCTACGAGCAGTACTTC. Encoded protein: CASSIGGGSSYEQYF. V usage is TRBV19 and J usage is TRBJ2-7; TRBD2 agrees at 8 bases. Per germline, CDR1 LNHDA and CDR2 SQIVND (reference sequence). The CDR3 is 15 amino acids. J lost 0 bases, V lost 3 bases, and 4 bases had no gene match.

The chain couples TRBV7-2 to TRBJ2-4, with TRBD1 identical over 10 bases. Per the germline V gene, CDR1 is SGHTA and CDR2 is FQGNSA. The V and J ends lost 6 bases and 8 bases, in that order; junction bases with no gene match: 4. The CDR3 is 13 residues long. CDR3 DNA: TGTGCCAGCAGTAGGGACAGGGGTGACATTCAGTACTTC. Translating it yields CASSRDRGDIQYF.

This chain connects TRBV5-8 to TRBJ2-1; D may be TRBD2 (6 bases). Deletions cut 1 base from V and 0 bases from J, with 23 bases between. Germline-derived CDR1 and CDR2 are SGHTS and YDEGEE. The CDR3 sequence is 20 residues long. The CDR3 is CASSLHVGVGGPSSYNEQFF. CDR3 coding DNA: TGTGCCAGCAGCTTGCACGTAGGGGTGGGGGGACCGAGCTCCTACAATGAGCAGTTCTTC.

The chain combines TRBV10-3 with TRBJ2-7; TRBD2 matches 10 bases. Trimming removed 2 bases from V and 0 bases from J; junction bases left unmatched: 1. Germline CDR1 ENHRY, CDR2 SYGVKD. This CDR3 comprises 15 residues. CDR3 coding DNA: TGTGCCATCAGTGAGGGGACTAGCGACTCCTACGAGCAGTACTTC. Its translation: CAISEGTSDSYEQYF.

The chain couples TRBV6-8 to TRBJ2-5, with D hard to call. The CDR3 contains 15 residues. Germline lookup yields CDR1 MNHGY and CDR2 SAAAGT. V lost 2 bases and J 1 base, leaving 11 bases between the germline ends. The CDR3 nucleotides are TGTGCCAGCAGTTACCGAGCCGTGCCCCAAGAGACCCAGTACTTC. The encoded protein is CASSYRAVPQETQYF.

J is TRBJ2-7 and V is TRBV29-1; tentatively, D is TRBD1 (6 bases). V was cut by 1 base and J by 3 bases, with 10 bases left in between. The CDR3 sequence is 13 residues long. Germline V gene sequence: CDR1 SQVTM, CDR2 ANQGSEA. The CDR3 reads CSVEVQGDYEQYF. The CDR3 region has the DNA TGCAGCGTTGAAGTACAGGGTGACTACGAGCAGTACTTC.

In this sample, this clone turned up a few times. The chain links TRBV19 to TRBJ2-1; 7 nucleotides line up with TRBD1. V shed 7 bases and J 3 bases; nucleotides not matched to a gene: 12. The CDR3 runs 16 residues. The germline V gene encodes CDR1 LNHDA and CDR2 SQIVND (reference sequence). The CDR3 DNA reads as TGTGCCAGTACCAACACACAGGGGTTCGGCTACAATGAGCAGTTCTTC. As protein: CASTNTQGFGYNEQFF.

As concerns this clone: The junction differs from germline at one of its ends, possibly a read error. The CDR3 DNA reads as TGTGCCAGTACCACTAGCGGGGGGACCCTCGGGGTCTTC. Translating gives CASTTSGGTLGVF. The chain uses TRBV19 and TRBJ2-1; 12 bases align to TRBD2. The CDR3 contains 13 residues. Germline CDR1 LNHDA, CDR2 SQIVND (reference sequence). The full variable domain, in which reference TRBV19 and TRBJ2-1 provide the parts outside the CDR3, is DGGITQSPKYLFRKEGQNVTLSCEQNLNHDAMYWYRQDPGQGLRLIYYSQIVNDFQKGDIAEGYSVSREKKESFPLTVTSAQKNPTAFYLCASTTSGGTLGVFGPGTRLTVL.

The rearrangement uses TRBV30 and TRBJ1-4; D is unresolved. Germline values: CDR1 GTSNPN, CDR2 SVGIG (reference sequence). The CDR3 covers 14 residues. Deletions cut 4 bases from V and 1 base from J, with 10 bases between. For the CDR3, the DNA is TGTGCCTGGACGGGAACCAGAACTAATGAAAAACTGTTTTTT. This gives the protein CAWTGTRTNEKLFF.

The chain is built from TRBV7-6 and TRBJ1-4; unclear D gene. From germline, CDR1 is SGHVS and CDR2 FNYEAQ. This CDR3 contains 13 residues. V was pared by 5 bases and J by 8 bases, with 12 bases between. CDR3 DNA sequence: TGTGCCAGCAGCGCCCGAGACAACGAAAAACTGTTTTTT. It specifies CASSARDNEKLFF.

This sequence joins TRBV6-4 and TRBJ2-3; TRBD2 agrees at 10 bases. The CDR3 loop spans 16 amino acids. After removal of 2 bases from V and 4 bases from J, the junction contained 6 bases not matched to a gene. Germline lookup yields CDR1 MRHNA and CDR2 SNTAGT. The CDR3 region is CASSDRASGGADTQYF. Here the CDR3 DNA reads TGTGCCAGCAGTGACAGGGCTAGCGGGGGTGCAGATACGCAGTATTTT.

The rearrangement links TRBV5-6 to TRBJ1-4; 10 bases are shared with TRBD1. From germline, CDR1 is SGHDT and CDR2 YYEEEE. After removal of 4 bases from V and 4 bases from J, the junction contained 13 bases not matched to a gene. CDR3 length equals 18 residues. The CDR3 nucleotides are TGTGCCAGCAGCGGAGGGACCGGGACAGGGGAATATAATGAAAAACTGTTTTTT. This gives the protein CASSGGTGTGEYNEKLFF.

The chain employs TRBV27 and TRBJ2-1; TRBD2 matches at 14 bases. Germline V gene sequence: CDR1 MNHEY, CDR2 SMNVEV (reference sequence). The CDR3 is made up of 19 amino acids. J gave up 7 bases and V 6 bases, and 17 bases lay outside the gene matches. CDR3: CASSRAGTSGRFKKNEQFF. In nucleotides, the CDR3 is TGTGCCAGCAGCCGAGCCGGGACTAGCGGGAGATTTAAAAAGAATGAGCAGTTCTTC.

The CDR3 DNA reads as TGTGCCAGCAGCTTAGGAACTAGCGGGGTCACAGATACGCAGTATTTT. Translation gives CASSLGTSGVTDTQYF. The V and J genes are TRBV7-9 and TRBJ2-3; 10 nucleotides align to TRBD2. This CDR3 has 16 amino acids. The V gene end was trimmed by 1 base and the J gene end by 2 bases; junction bases not matched to a gene: 3. The germline V gene encodes CDR1 SEHNR and CDR2 FQNEAQ (reference sequence).

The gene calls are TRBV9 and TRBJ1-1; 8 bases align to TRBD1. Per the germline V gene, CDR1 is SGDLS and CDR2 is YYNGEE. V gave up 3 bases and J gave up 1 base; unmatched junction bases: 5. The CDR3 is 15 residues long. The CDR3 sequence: CASSDGTGTNTEAFF. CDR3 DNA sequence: TGTGCCAGCAGCGACGGGACAGGTACGAACACTGAAGCTTTCTTT.

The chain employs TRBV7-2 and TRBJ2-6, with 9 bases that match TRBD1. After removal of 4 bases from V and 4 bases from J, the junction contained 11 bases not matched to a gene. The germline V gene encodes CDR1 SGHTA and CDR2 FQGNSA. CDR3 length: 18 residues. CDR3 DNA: TGTGCCAGCAGCTCCGGGTGGAGGACAGGGGCCGGGGCCAACGTCCTGACTTTC. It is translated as CASSSGWRTGAGANVLTF. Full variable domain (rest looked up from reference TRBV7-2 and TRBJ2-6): GAGVSQSPSNKVTEKGKDVELRCDPISGHTALYWYRQSLGQGLEFLIYFQGNSAPDKSGLPSDRFSAERTGGSVSTLTIQRTQQEDSAVYLCASSSGWRTGAGANVLTFGAGSRLTVL.

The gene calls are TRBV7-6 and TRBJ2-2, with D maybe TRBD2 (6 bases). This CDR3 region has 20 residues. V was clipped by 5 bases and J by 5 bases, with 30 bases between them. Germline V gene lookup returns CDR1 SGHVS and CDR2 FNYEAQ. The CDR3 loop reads CASSPLEGRGGVPGTGELFF. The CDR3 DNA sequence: TGTGCCAGCAGCCCCCTGGAAGGCCGTGGCGGGGTGCCGGGGACCGGGGAGCTGTTTTTT.

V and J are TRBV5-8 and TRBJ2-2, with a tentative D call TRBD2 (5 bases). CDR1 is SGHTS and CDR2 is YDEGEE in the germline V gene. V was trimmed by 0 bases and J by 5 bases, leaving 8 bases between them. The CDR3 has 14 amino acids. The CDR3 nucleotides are TGTGCCAGCAGCTTGGCGGGATTTACCGGGGAGCTGTTTTTT. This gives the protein CASSLAGFTGELFF.

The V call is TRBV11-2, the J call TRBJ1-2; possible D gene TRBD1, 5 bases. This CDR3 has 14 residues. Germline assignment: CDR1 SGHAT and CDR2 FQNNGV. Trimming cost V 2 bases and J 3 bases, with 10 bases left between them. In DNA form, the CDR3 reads TGTGCCAGCAGCTTACTCGACAGAGACTATGGCTACACCTTC. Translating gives CASSLLDRDYGYTF.

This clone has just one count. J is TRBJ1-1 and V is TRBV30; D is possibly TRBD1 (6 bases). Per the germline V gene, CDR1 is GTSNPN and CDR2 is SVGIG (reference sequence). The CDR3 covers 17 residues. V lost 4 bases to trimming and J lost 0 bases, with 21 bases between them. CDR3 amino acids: CAWIGGDRRTMNTEAFF. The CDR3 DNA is TGTGCCTGGATAGGGGGGGATCGGAGGACCATGAACACTGAAGCTTTCTTT.

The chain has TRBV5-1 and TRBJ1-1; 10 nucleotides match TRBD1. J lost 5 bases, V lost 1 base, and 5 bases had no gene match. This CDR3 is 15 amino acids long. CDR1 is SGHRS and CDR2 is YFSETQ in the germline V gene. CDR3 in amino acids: CASSLSGQGFTEAFF. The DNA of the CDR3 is TGCGCCAGCAGCTTGTCGGGACAGGGGTTTACTGAAGCTTTCTTT.